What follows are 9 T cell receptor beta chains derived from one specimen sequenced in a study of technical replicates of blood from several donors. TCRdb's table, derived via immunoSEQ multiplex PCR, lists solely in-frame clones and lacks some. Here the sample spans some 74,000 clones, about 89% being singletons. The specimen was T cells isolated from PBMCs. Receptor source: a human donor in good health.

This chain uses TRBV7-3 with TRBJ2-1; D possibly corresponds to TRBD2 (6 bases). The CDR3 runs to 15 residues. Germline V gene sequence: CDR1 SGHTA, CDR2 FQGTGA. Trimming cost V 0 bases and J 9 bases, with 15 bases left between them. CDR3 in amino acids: CASSLTGLAIGEQFF. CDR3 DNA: TGTGCCAGCAGCTTAACCGGGCTAGCGATTGGTGAGCAGTTCTTC. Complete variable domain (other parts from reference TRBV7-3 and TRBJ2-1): GAGVSQTPSNKVTEKGKYVELRCDPISGHTALYWYRQSLGQGPEFLIYFQGTGAADDSGLPNDRFFAVRPEGSVSTLKIQRTERGDSAVYLCASSLTGLAIGEQFFGPGTRLTVL.

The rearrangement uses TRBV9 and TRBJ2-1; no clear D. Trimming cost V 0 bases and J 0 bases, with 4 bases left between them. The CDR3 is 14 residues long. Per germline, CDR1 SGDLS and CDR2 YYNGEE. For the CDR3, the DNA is TGTGCCAGCAGCGTAGCTACCTCCTACAATGAGCAGTTCTTC. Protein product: CASSVATSYNEQFF.

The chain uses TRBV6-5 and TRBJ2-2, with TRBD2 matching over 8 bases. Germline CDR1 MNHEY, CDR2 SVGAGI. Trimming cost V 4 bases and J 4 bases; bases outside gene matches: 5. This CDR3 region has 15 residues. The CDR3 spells CASSWGSGSTGELFF. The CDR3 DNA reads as TGTGCCAGCAGTTGGGGCAGCGGGAGCACCGGGGAGCTGTTTTTT.

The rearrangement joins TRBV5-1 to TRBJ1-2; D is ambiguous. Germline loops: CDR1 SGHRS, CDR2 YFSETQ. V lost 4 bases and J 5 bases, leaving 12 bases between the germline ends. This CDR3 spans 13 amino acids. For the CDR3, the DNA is TGCGCCAGCAGCCGGGATGGGGAGTATGGCTACACCTTC. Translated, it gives CASSRDGEYGYTF.

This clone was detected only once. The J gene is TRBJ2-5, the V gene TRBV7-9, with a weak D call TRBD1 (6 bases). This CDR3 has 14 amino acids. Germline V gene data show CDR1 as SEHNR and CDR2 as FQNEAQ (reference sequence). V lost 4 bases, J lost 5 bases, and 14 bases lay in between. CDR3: CASSSSGEFETQYF. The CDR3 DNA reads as TGTGCCAGCAGCTCTTCAGGGGAGTTTGAGACCCAGTACTTC.

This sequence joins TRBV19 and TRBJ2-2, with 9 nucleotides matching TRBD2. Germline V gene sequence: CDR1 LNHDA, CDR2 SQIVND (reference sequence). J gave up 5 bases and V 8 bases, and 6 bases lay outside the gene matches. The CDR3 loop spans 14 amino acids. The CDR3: CASRGLALTGELFF. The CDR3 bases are TGTGCCAGTCGGGGACTAGCTCTTACCGGGGAGCTGTTTTTT.

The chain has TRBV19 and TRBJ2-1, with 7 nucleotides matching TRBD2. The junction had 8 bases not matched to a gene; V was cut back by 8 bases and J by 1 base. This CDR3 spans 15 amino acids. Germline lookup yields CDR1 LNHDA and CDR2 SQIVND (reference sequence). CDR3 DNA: TGTGCCAGTGGACTCGGGACTACTTCCTACAATGAGCAGTTCTTC. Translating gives CASGLGTTSYNEQFF.

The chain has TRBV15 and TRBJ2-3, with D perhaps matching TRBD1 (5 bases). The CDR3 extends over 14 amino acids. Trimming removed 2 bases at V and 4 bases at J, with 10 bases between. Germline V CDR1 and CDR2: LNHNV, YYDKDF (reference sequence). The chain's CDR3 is CATSRRQGSDTQYF. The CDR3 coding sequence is TGTGCCACCAGCAGACGCCAGGGTTCAGATACGCAGTATTTT.

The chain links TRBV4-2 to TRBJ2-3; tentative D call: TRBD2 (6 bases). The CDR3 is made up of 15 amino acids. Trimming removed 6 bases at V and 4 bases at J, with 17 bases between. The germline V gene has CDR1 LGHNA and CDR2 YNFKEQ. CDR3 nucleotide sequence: TGTGCCAGCAGACACGGGACTTTGGGGTCAGATACGCAGTATTTT. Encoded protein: CASRHGTLGSDTQYF.